Shown below are 13 T cell receptor beta chains from a single sample sequenced in a study of blood T cell repertoires in COVID-19. Clones were sequenced by immunoSEQ multiplex PCR, and TCRdb holds only the in-frame ones, with some missing. The profile shows 150,000 to 170,000 clones, roughly four fifths of them singletons. Sequences were obtained from peripheral blood. The receptors originated from a man older than 75 with acute or convalescent COVID-19.

The rearrangement uses TRBV5-1 and TRBJ2-7; 9 nucleotides match TRBD2. The CDR3 is 15 residues long. The ends lost 0 bases at V and 6 bases at J; junction bases unmatched: 7. Germline V gene sequence: CDR1 SGHRS, CDR2 YFSETQ. As DNA, the CDR3 is TGCGCCAGCAGCTTGGGGATAGCGGGGGTTTCCGAGCAGTACTTC. The encoded protein is CASSLGIAGVSEQYF.

As for this clone: Other DNA sequences in this specimen translate into the identical CDR3. The V gene is TRBV19, the J gene TRBJ1-2; 8 nucleotides align to TRBD1. The CDR3 covers 13 residues. CDR1 is LNHDA, CDR2 SQIVND, per germline (reference sequence). Germline trimming cut 6 bases from V and 6 bases from J; bases unmatched to any gene: 6. CDR3 region: CASSTDRVDGYTF. The CDR3 DNA is TGTGCCAGTAGCACGGACAGGGTTGATGGCTACACCTTC. The full variable domain, completed using reference TRBV19 and TRBJ1-2, is DGGITQSPKYLFRKEGQNVTLSCEQNLNHDAMYWYRQDPGQGLRLIYYSQIVNDFQKGDIAEGYSVSREKKESFPLTVTSAQKNPTAFYLCASSTDRVDGYTFGSGTRLTVV.

The rearrangement uses TRBV5-6 and TRBJ1-6; tentative D call: TRBD1 (6 bases). Per the germline V gene, CDR1 is SGHDT and CDR2 is YYEEEE. The CDR3 loop spans 14 amino acids. Trimming took 4 bases from V and 7 from J, leaving 12 bases between them. The CDR3 protein is CASSGTFRNSPLHF. The CDR3 region has the DNA TGTGCCAGCAGCGGGACATTCAGGAATTCACCCCTCCACTTT.

CDR3 DNA sequence: TGCGCCAGCAGCTTGGGGCCTGTAAGCGGGGGTGCAGATACGCAGTATTTT. This sequence encodes CASSLGPVSGGADTQYF. The V and J genes are TRBV5-1 and TRBJ2-3, with 8 positions matching TRBD2. CDR3 length: 17 amino acids. The J segment lost 4 bases and the V segment lost 0 bases, leaving 10 bases of the junction unmatched. The germline CDR1 and CDR2 sequences are SGHRS and YFSETQ. The whole variable domain, remainder taken from reference TRBV5-1 and TRBJ2-3, is KAGVTQTPRYLIKTRGQQVTLSCSPISGHRSVSWYQQTPGQGLQFLFEYFSETQRNKGNFPGRFSGRQFSNSRSEMNVSTLELGDSALYLCASSLGPVSGGADTQYFGPGTRLTVL.

V usage is TRBV11-3 and J usage is TRBJ2-5, with a possible D match to TRBD1 (5 bases). Germline-derived CDR1 and CDR2 are SGHNT and YENEEA. V was clipped by 3 bases and J by 4 bases, with 12 bases between them. The CDR3 has 14 amino acids. The DNA of the CDR3 is TGTGCCAGCAGCTTCACAGGCCTCTCAGAGACCCAGTACTTC. This sequence encodes CASSFTGLSETQYF.

The rearrangement joins TRBV6-5 to TRBJ2-6, with D unresolved. CDR1 and CDR2 from the germline V gene are MNHEY and SVGAGI. CDR3 length: 14 amino acids. V shed 7 bases and J shed 1 base, with 8 bases lying between them. CDR3: CASTPGSGANVLTF. The CDR3 DNA reads TGTGCCAGCACGCCGGGTTCTGGGGCCAACGTCCTGACTTTC.

This chain joins TRBV5-4 and TRBJ1-3; 7 nucleotides match TRBD1. This CDR3 has 16 amino acids. Trimming cost V 4 bases and J 7 bases; bases outside gene matches: 14. CDR1 is SGHNT and CDR2 is YYREEE in the germline V gene (reference sequence). The CDR3: CASSQRQGTGSNTIYF. The CDR3 DNA reads TGTGCCAGCAGCCAACGACAGGGAACGGGGAGTAACACCATATATTTT. Based on the CDR3 plus reference TRBV5-4 and TRBJ1-3, the full variable domain is ETGVTQSPTHLIKTRGQQVTLRCSSQSGHNTVSWYQQALGQGPQFIFQYYREEENGRGNFPPRFSGLQFPNYSSELNVNALELDDSALYLCASSQRQGTGSNTIYFGEGSWLTVV.

The chain combines TRBV6-5 with TRBJ1-1; unclear D gene. CDR3 length: 13 amino acids. Germline CDR1 reads MNHEY; CDR2 reads SVGAGI. Trimming took 6 bases from V and 8 from J, leaving 16 bases between them. The DNA of the CDR3 is TGTGCCAGCAGCTTTACCGACTTTGGAGAAGCTTTCTTT. As protein: CASSFTDFGEAFF.

This clone was detected a few times. V is TRBV30 and J is TRBJ1-1, with a possible D match to TRBD1 (6 bases). From germline, CDR1 is GTSNPN and CDR2 SVGIG (reference sequence). This CDR3 contains 11 residues. Trimming shortened V by 3 bases and J by 11 bases, and 13 bases separated the two germline ends. CDR3 coding DNA: TGTGCCTGGAGCCCGACCACAGGGGCTTTCTTT. Its protein is CAWSPTTGAFF. The full variable domain, in which reference TRBV30 and TRBJ1-1 provide the parts outside the CDR3, is SQTIHQWPATLVQPVGSPLSLECTVEGTSNPNLYWYRQAAGRGLQLLFYSVGIGQISSEVPQNLSASRPQDRQFILSSKKLLLSDSGFYLCAWSPTTGAFFGQGTRLTVV.

This chain joins TRBV7-2 and TRBJ2-1, with D possibly TRBD1 on 5 matching bases. Trimming removed 4 bases from V and 7 bases from J, with 17 bases in between. This CDR3 has 15 residues. Germline-derived CDR1 and CDR2 are SGHTA and FQGNSA. CDR3 in amino acids: CASSSPQGSRNEQFF. The CDR3 coding sequence is TGTGCCAGCAGCTCCCCCCAGGGCTCGAGGAATGAGCAGTTCTTC.

This chain uses TRBV3-1 (or the pseudogene TRBV3-2) with TRBJ2-2; D perhaps matches TRBD2 (6 bases). This CDR3 has 14 residues. Trimming shortened V by 6 bases and J by 4 bases, and 12 bases separated the two germline ends. Germline CDR1 and CDR2: LGHDT and YNNKEL (reference sequence). CDR3 nucleotides: TGTGCCAGCAGGGAAAACGGGGGCACCGGGGAGCTGTTTTTT. Translation gives CASRENGGTGELFF.

This chain links TRBV24-1 with TRBJ2-7, with 7 bases fitting TRBD1. Trimming took 8 bases from V and 1 from J; bases not matched to a gene: 13. The germline CDR1 and CDR2 sequences are KGHDR and SFDVKD. This CDR3 region has 16 residues. CDR3 DNA: TGTGCCACCAAGTCCCAACCGGGACAGAGGTCCTACGAGCAGTACGTC. It specifies CATKSQPGQRSYEQYV.

The J gene is TRBJ2-7, the V gene TRBV6-5, with a tentative D call TRBD2 (6 bases). Germline CDR1 MNHEY, CDR2 SVGAGI. V was trimmed by 0 bases and J by 2 bases, leaving 14 bases between them. This CDR3 comprises 16 residues. The chain's CDR3 is CASSYSTGTPTYEQYF. The CDR3 DNA reads as TGTGCCAGCAGTTACTCGACCGGGACTCCCACCTACGAGCAGTACTTC.